The table lists the clone carrying this T cell receptor beta chain with a count of one. Antigen unknown. This sample stems from a study of CD8+ T cells in alopecia areata. On the study more broadly: Treated patients were dosed with oral tofacitinib, taking 5 to 10 mg twice daily.

V was trimmed by 2 bases and J by 0 bases, leaving 13 bases between them. CDR3 length: 16 amino acids. Germline V gene sequence: CDR1 MNHNS, CDR2 SASEGT. cDNA prepared by RNA extraction and subsequent reverse transcription served as the template for sequencing. The assay was immunoSEQ multiplex PCR, and TCRdb's table has in-frame clones only and misses some. The table includes about 130,000 clones, about 59% detected once. Regarding the study as a whole: In scalp and blood during tofacitinib, many expanded lesional clones persisted. Under tofacitinib, fewer expanded CD8+ clones appeared among the top 100 scalp clones. Elevated clonality characterized lesional scalp relative to normal scalp, particularly in alopecia totalis/universalis.

Treatment here: oral pan-JAK inhibitor, 5-10 mg twice daily. This clonotype was sampled from a human donor with alopecia areata. The sequencing here drew on CD8+ T cells sorted from blood, taken at week 4, from a patient treated with tofacitinib. V is TRBV6-1 and J is TRBJ1-2, with D perhaps matching TRBD1 (6 bases). The CDR3 loop is CASSERGTNANYGYTF. The CDR3 DNA reads as TGTGCCAGCAGTGAAAGGGGGACAAATGCTAACTATGGCTACACCTTC.